These 19 T cell receptor beta chains were all obtained from the same sample, sequenced in a study of regulatory T cells in long-lasting Graves disease. Construction of the TCR beta libraries employed iRepertoire HTBI primers in conjunction with Arm-PCR of CDR3 regions. MiXCR, applied by TCRdb to the multiplex PCR reads, yields one record per CDR3 protein. The sample holds fewer than 400,000 distinct CDR3 sequences, 20% seen once. Time point denoted: persistent/refractory GD, antithyroid drugs over 5 years with positive TRAb. Extracted PBMC RNA gave rise to the TCR library. The specimen comprised peripheral blood mononuclear cells (PBMCs), sampled when the disease was refractory, from a patient treated with antithyroid drugs. The receptors stem from a female donor with Graves disease.

In this sample, this clonotype turned up a few times. The rearrangement links TRBV18 to TRBJ2-7; weak D call: TRBD2 (6 bases). The CDR3 runs 12 residues. The germline CDR1 and CDR2 sequences are KGHSH and LQKENI. V gave up 5 bases and J gave up 7 bases, with 12 bases separating them. The CDR3 sequence: CASSVSEGEQYF. CDR3 coding DNA: TGTGCCAGCTCAGTGTCGGAGGGGGAGCAGTACTTC. Combining the CDR3 with reference TRBV18 and TRBJ2-7 gives the whole variable domain NAGVMQNPRHLVRRRGQEARLRCSPMKGHSHVYWYRQLPEEGLKFMVYLQKENIIDESGMPKERFSAEFPKEGPSILRIQQVVRGDSAAYFCASSVSEGEQYFGPGTRLTVT.

The V and J genes are TRBV3-1 and TRBJ2-4, with D uncertain. V lost 1 base and J lost 5, with 24 bases in between. This CDR3 comprises 19 residues. Germline values: CDR1 LGHDT, CDR2 YNNKEL (reference sequence). CDR3 residues: CASSQGLSHFPVVENIQYF. Here the CDR3 DNA reads TGTGCCAGCAGCCAAGGTCTTAGTCACTTCCCCGTCGTCGAAAACATTCAGTACTTC.

This clonotype has only a few counts. The V call is TRBV7-9, the J call TRBJ2-5; 10 positions agree with TRBD1. This CDR3 has 15 amino acids. Germline assignment: CDR1 SEHNR and CDR2 FQNEAQ (reference sequence). Losses at the gene ends were 5 bases for V and 4 bases for J; bases not matched to a gene: 7. CDR3 bases: TGTGCCAGCAGCCTAGACAGGGGGCGAGGAGAGACCCAGTACTTC. It encodes CASSLDRGRGETQYF.

The rearrangement links TRBV4-2 to TRBJ2-2, with D tentatively TRBD2 (6 bases). Germline V gene data show CDR1 as LGHNA and CDR2 as YNFKEQ. V was trimmed by 0 bases and J by 0 bases, leaving 14 bases between them. The CDR3 extends over 18 amino acids. Written as DNA, the CDR3 is TGTGCCAGCAGCCAAGAGGGGCCAACTAGCTCGAACACCGGGGAGCTGTTTTTT. Translating gives CASSQEGPTSSNTGELFF.

Regarding this clonotype: Germline is not matched at one junction end, which may reflect a read error. This chain connects TRBV7-8 to TRBJ1-4, with 7 bases lining up with TRBD1. CDR1 SGHVS and CDR2 FQNEAQ come from the germline V gene. The CDR3 runs to 12 residues. The CDR3 sequence is CASTADRALFYF. DNA for the CDR3: TGTGCCAGCACCGCAGACAGGGCCCTGTTTTACTTT.

This clonotype was observed a few times. The gene calls are TRBV30 and TRBJ2-1; 9 bases match TRBD1. This CDR3 has 14 residues. Germline V lookup: CDR1 GTSNPN, CDR2 SVGIG (reference sequence). V gave up 3 bases and J gave up 5 bases; unmatched junction bases: 5. The CDR3 is CAWSRDRADNEQFF. The CDR3 DNA follows: TGTGCCTGGAGCCGGGACAGGGCTGACAATGAGCAGTTCTTC.

This chain uses TRBV7-2 with TRBJ1-4; D gene ambiguous. In germline, CDR1 is SGHTA, CDR2 FQGNSA. V shed 1 base and J shed 7 bases, with 13 bases lying between them. The CDR3 spans 15 residues. The CDR3 reads CASSLVMGMGEKLFF. As DNA, the CDR3 is TGTGCCAGCAGCTTAGTTATGGGGATGGGTGAAAAACTGTTTTTT.

The V call is TRBV15, the J call TRBJ2-2; D might be TRBD2 (7 bases). The germline V and J ends were trimmed by 4 bases and 0 bases, with 21 bases remaining between them. The CDR3 consists of 19 residues. Per germline, CDR1 LNHNV and CDR2 YYDKDF (reference sequence). Here the CDR3 reads CATSNERGGSGANTGELFF. As DNA, the CDR3 is TGTGCCACCAGCAATGAACGAGGGGGGAGCGGGGCGAACACCGGGGAGCTGTTTTTT.

As regards this clonotype: One end of the junction is discordant with germline, which a read error may explain. This chain connects TRBV30 to TRBJ1-6, with a tentative D call TRBD1 (5 bases). The CDR3 covers 14 residues. Germline loops: CDR1 GTSNPN, CDR2 SVGIG (reference sequence). The chain's CDR3 is CAWSLSGYKSPLHF. In DNA, the CDR3 is TGTGCCTGGAGTCTTTCAGGGTATAAATCACCCCTCCACTTT.

V gene TRBV5-5 combines with J gene TRBJ2-5; D remains unclear. CDR3 size: 15 residues. Trimming shortened V by 4 bases and J by 7 bases, and 20 bases separated the two germline ends. Per the germline V gene, CDR1 is SGHKS and CDR2 is YYEKEE (reference sequence). Here the CDR3 reads CASSPGPPWLGTQYF. The CDR3 bases are TGTGCCAGCAGCCCAGGACCGCCCTGGCTGGGGACCCAGTACTTC.

This clonotype was counted at least ten times. This rearrangement joins TRBV6-1 to TRBJ1-6, with D tentatively TRBD1 (5 bases). Trimming cost V 7 bases and J 4 bases, with 20 bases left between them. Germline CDR1 is MNHNS and CDR2 is SASEGT. This CDR3 contains 17 residues. CDR3 nucleotide sequence: TGTGCCAGCACGAACGGTCTCGACAGCTATTATAATTCACCCCTCCACTTT. Translating gives CASTNGLDSYYNSPLHF.

This clonotype was counted between two and nine times. V is TRBV20-1 and J is TRBJ2-4; D is unclear. V dropped 0 bases and J dropped 7 bases, with 7 bases sitting between them. This CDR3 region has 12 residues. Germline V CDR1 and CDR2: DFQATT, SNEGSKA (reference sequence). DNA of the CDR3: TGCAGTGCTAGAGACGATAGGAACATTCAGTACTTC. Residues: CSARDDRNIQYF.

J is TRBJ2-5 and V is TRBV7-2; a weak D match, TRBD1 (6 bases). The CDR3 totals 13 residues. CDR1 is SGHTA and CDR2 is FQGNSA in the germline V gene. V was shortened by 7 bases and J by 3 bases, with 12 bases between the two germline ends. CDR3 loop: CASNFQGKETQYF. CDR3 DNA sequence: TGTGCCAGCAACTTTCAGGGGAAAGAGACCCAGTACTTC.

V is TRBV20-1 and J is TRBJ2-1, with 7 bases identical to TRBD1. The V and J ends lost 6 bases and 3 bases, in that order; junction bases with no gene match: 8. The CDR3 loop spans 14 amino acids. Germline values: CDR1 DFQATT, CDR2 SNEGSKA (reference sequence). In DNA form, the CDR3 reads TGCAGTGCCCCGGGACAGCGCCGCTACAATGAGCAGTTCTTC. This gives the protein CSAPGQRRYNEQFF.

This clonotype has at least ten counts. The V call is TRBV29-1, the J call TRBJ2-5; D remains unclear. CDR1 SQVTM and CDR2 ANQGSEA come from the germline V gene. The CDR3 length is 11 residues. The germline V and J ends were trimmed by 7 bases and 8 bases, with 14 bases remaining between them. CDR3 protein: CSGGEQNTQYF. The CDR3 nucleotides read TGCAGCGGTGGAGAACAAAACACCCAGTACTTC.

The V call is TRBV15, the J call TRBJ2-6; D perhaps matches TRBD1 (5 bases). V was pared by 7 bases and J by 0 bases, with 10 bases between. Germline values: CDR1 LNHNV, CDR2 YYDKDF (reference sequence). The CDR3 contains 15 residues. The CDR3 sequence: CATIKGDSGANVLTF. The CDR3, as DNA: TGTGCCACCATCAAAGGGGACTCTGGGGCCAACGTCCTGACTTTC.

The chain joins TRBV18 to TRBJ2-3; 11 positions agree with TRBD2. There are 15 residues in the CDR3. The V gene end was trimmed by 2 bases and the J gene end by 7 bases; junction bases not matched to a gene: 5. CDR1 and CDR2 (germline): KGHSH, LQKENI. CDR3 loop: CASSPTSGSGNTQYF. The CDR3, as DNA: TGTGCCAGCTCACCAACTAGCGGGAGTGGAAATACGCAGTATTTT.

As regards this clonotype: This likely came from a read error, as a far larger clone is one base away. The chain's CDR3 is CASSSGPQYGQYF. In DNA, the CDR3 is TGTGCCAGCAGCTCCGGACCCCAGTACGGGCAGTACTTC. This rearrangement joins TRBV7-2 to TRBJ2-7, with D hard to call. CDR1 SGHTA and CDR2 FQGNSA come from the germline V gene. CDR3 length: 13 residues. Full variable domain (outside the CDR3, taken from reference TRBV7-2 and TRBJ2-7): GAGVSQSPSNKVTEKGKDVELRCDPISGHTALYWYRQSLGQGLEFLIYFQGNSAPDKSGLPSDRFSAERTGGSVSTLTIQRTQQEDSAVYLCASSSGPQYGQYFGPGTRLTVT.

In this sample, this clonotype turned up many times. The chain recombines TRBV11-2 with TRBJ2-7, with a tentative D call TRBD1 (6 bases). The CDR3 has 14 residues. Trimming took off 5 bases at V and 4 bases at J, with 15 bases between the two ends. Germline CDR1 SGHAT, CDR2 FQNNGV. Written as DNA, the CDR3 is TGTGCCAGCAGCATATGGACAGCTGGATACGAGCAGTACTTC. This translates into CASSIWTAGYEQYF.